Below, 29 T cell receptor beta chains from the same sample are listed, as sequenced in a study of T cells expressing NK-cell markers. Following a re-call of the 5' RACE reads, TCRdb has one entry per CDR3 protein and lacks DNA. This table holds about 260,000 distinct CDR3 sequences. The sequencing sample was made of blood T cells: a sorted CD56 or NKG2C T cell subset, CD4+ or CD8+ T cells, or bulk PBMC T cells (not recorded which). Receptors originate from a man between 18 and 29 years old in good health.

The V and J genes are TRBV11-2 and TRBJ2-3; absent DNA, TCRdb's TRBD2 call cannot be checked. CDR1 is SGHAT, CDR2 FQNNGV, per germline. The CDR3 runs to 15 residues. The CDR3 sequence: CASSLTAGGLDTQYF.

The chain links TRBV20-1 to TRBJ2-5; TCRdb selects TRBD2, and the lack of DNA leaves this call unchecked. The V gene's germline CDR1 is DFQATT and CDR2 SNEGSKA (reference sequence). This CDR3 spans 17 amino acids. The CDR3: CSARDFAGGSLQETQYF.

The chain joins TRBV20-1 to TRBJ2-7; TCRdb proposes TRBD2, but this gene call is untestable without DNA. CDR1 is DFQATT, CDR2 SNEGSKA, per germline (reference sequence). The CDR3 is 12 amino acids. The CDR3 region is CSAASGGYEQYF.

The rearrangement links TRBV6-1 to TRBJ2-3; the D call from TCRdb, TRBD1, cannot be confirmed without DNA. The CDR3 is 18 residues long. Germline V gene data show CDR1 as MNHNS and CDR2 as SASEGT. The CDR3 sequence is CASSERIGSGQRTDTQYF.

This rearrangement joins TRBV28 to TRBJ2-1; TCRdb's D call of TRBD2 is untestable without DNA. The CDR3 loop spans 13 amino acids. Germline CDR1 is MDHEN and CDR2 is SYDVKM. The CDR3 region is CASSRDFPNEQFF.

The CDR3: CASSRQVRSYEQYF. The J gene is TRBJ2-7, the V gene TRBV27; TCRdb designates TRBD1, a call that cannot be tested without DNA. CDR3 length: 14 residues. CDR1 and CDR2 (germline): MNHEY, SMNVEV (reference sequence).

The CDR3: CASSFGDSEAFF. J is TRBJ1-1 and V is TRBV7-9; TCRdb's D call of TRBD1 is untestable without DNA. Germline CDR1 is SEHNR and CDR2 is FQNEAQ (reference sequence). This CDR3 has 12 residues.

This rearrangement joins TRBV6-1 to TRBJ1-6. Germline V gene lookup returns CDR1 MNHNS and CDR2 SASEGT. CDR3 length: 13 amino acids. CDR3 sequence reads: CASSPNYNSPLHF.

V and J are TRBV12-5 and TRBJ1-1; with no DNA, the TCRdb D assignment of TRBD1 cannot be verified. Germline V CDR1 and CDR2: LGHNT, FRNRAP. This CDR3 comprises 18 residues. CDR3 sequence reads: CASGLVLSGGPAVTEAFF.

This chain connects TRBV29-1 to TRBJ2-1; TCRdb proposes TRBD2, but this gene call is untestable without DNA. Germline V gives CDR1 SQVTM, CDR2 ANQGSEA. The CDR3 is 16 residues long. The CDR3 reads CSAGGLAGDRYNEQFF.

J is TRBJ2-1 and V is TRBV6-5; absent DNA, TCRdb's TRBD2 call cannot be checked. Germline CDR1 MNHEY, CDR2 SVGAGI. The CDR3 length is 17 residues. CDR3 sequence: CASSYSALAGGSNEQFF.

The CDR3 is CASSPHWGSTDTQYF. The genes are TRBV28 and TRBJ2-3. CDR3 length: 15 amino acids. CDR1 and CDR2 from the germline V gene are MDHEN and SYDVKM.

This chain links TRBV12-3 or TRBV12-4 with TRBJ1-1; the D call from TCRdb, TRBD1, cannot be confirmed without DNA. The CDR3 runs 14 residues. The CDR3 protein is CASIGDGENTEAFF.

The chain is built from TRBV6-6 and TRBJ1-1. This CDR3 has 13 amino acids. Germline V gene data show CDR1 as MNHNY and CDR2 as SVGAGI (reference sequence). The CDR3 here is CASRTTANTEAFF.

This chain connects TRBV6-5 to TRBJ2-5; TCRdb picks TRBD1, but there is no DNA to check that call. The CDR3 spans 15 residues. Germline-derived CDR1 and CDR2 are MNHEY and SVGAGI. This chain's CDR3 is CASSSSSGAGETQYF.

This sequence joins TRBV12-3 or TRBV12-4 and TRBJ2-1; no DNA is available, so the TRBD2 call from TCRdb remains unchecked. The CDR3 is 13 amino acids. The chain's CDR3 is CASKLAGYNEQFF.

The CDR3 loop reads CASSQEWRGDNQPQHF. This chain connects TRBV4-2 to TRBJ1-5; the D call of TRBD1 rests on TCRdb alone, since no DNA is present to check it. Germline V lookup: CDR1 LGHNA, CDR2 YNFKEQ. The CDR3 is made up of 16 amino acids.

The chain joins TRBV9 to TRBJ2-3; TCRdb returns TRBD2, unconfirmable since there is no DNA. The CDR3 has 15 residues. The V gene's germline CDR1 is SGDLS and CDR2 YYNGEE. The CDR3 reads CASSAEGLYTDTQYF.

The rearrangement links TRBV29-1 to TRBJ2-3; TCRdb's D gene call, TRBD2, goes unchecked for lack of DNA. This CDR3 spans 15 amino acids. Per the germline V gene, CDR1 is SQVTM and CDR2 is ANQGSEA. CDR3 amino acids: CSVARLATPADTQYF.

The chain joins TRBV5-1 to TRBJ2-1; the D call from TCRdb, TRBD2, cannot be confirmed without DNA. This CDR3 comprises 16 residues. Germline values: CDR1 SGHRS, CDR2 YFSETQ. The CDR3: CASSRGTSGYYNEQFF.

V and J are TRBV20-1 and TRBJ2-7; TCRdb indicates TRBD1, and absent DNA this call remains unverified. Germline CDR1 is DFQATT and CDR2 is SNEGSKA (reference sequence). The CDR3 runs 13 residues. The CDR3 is CSADPDLNYEQYF.

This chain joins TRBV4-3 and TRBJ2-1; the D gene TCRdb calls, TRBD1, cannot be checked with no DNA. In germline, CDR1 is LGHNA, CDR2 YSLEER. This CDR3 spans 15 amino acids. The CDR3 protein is CASSQVTGSYYEQFF.

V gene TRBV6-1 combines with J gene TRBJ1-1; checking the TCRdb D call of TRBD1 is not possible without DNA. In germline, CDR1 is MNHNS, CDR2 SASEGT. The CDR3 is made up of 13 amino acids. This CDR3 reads CASSAGPRTEAFF.

The CDR3 reads CATALPGQQSPGELFF. This chain links TRBV24-1 with TRBJ2-2; the TCRdb call, TRBD1, lacks DNA for checking. The germline V gene encodes CDR1 KGHDR and CDR2 SFDVKD. The CDR3 consists of 16 residues.

CDR3 region: CASRALIGRAPSSYNEQFF. V is TRBV12-3 or TRBV12-4 and J is TRBJ2-1; absent DNA, TCRdb's TRBD2 call cannot be checked. This CDR3 has 19 residues.

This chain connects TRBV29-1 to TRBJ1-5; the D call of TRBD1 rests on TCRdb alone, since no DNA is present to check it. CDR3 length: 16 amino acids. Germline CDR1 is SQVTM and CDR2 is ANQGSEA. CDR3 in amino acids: CSVMTGASYSNQPQHF.

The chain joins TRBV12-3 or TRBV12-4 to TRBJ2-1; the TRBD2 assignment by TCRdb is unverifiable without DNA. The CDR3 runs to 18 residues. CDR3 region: CASSFPQGSGNSHNEQFF.

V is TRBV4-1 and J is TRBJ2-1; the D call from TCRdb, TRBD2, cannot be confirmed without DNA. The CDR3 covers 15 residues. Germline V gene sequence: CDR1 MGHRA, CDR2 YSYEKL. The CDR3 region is CASSPLAGDGNEQFF.

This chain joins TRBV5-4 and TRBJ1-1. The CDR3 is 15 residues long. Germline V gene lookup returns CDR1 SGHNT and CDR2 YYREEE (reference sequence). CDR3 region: CASSLIAVTNTEAFF.